The 23 T cell receptor beta chains in this list originate from one sample, sequenced in a study of cytomegalovirus exposure and HLA in healthy donors. In the PCR, 60 Vbeta and 13 Jbeta primers were used. Libraries were prepared by immunoSEQ multiplex PCR; TCRdb keeps only in-frame clonotypes and omits some of them. Of over 120,000 clones in the sample, 80% were seen once. The specimen sequenced was PBMCs. The receptor set was obtained from a man in his forties in good health and CMV-seronegative.

The chain is built from TRBV7-9 and TRBJ2-1; D might be TRBD2 (6 bases). V was trimmed by 4 bases and J by 6 bases, leaving 16 bases between them. There are 15 residues in the CDR3. Germline CDR1 and CDR2: SEHNR and FQNEAQ (reference sequence). CDR3 sequence (DNA): TGTGCCAGCAGCTCGATACTAGCTCTTCTCAATGAGCAGTTCTTC. Its protein product is CASSSILALLNEQFF.

The chain links TRBV18 to TRBJ1-4, with 7 bases aligning to TRBD1. V shed 3 bases and J 8 bases; nucleotides not matched to a gene: 9. CDR3 length equals 15 residues. CDR1 and CDR2 from the germline V gene are KGHSH and LQKENI. The CDR3 nucleotides are TGTGCCAGCTCACCTAGGGAAAGGGGGCGAGAAAAACTGTTTTTT. Encoded protein: CASSPRERGREKLFF.

This rearrangement joins TRBV7-2 to TRBJ2-2; D is perhaps TRBD1 (5 bases). The CDR3 is 15 residues long. Trimming took off 1 base at V and 4 bases at J, with 10 bases between the two ends. The germline CDR1 and CDR2 sequences are SGHTA and FQGNSA. CDR3 protein: CASSLGGAGTGELFF. CDR3 in DNA: TGTGCCAGCAGCTTAGGGGGCGCAGGCACCGGGGAGCTGTTTTTT.

This clone was found a few times. This rearrangement joins TRBV7-8 to TRBJ2-7, with unresolved D. V was clipped by 1 base and J by 1 base, with 2 bases between them. The CDR3 has 12 residues. Per the germline V gene, CDR1 is SGHVS and CDR2 is FQNEAQ. CDR3 in DNA: TGTGCCAGCAGCTTAGTATCCTACGAGCAGTACTTC. Translation gives CASSLVSYEQYF.

This clone occurred once. The V and J genes are TRBV2 and TRBJ1-2; a possible D gene is TRBD1 (5 bases). V lost 0 bases and J 8 bases, leaving 16 bases between the germline ends. Germline CDR1 is SNHLY and CDR2 is FYNNEI. CDR3 length: 15 amino acids. The CDR3 nucleotides read TGTGCCAGCAGTGAAGCGCTTCGGGGGATGGGAGGCTACACCTTC. This sequence encodes CASSEALRGMGGYTF. The full variable domain, completed using reference TRBV2 and TRBJ1-2, is EPEVTQTPSHQVTQMGQEVILRCVPISNHLYFYWYRQILGQKVEFLVSFYNNEISEKSEIFDDQFSVERPDGSNFTLKIRSTKLEDSAMYFCASSEALRGMGGYTFGSGTRLTVV.

The V gene is TRBV7-9, the J gene TRBJ2-2, with D possibly matching TRBD1 (6 bases). CDR3 length: 16 residues. With 5 bases removed from V and 3 bases from J, the gap between germline ends came to 16 bases. Germline assignment: CDR1 SEHNR and CDR2 FQNEAQ (reference sequence). The CDR3 region is CASSAQDRPDTGELFF. The CDR3 DNA reads as TGTGCCAGCAGCGCCCAAGACAGGCCAGACACCGGGGAGCTGTTTTTT.

This rearrangement joins TRBV7-2 to TRBJ2-5; D possibly corresponds to TRBD1 (6 bases). CDR1 is SGHTA and CDR2 is FQGNSA in the germline V gene. Trimming took off 0 bases at V and 5 bases at J, with 10 bases between the two ends. This CDR3 is 14 amino acids long. The CDR3: CASSLAGHLETQYF. For the CDR3, the DNA is TGTGCCAGCAGCTTAGCGGGACATCTGGAGACCCAGTACTTC.

The chain employs TRBV5-3 and TRBJ1-1, with 7 bases matching TRBD1. TRBV5-3 is marked as an open reading frame, function uncertain. The CDR3 extends over 18 amino acids. J gave up 0 bases and V 5 bases, and 16 bases lay outside the gene matches. This chain's CDR3 is CARSNPGQRTGMNTEAFF. The CDR3 coding sequence is TGTGCCAGAAGTAACCCGGGACAGAGGACTGGTATGAACACTGAAGCTTTCTTT.

CDR3 region: CASSAIERSEQFF. The DNA of the CDR3 is TGTGCCAGCAGCGCAATAGAGAGGAGTGAGCAGTTCTTC. The chain carries TRBV7-9 and TRBJ2-1, with D hard to call. Germline CDR1 is SEHNR and CDR2 is FQNEAQ (reference sequence). The CDR3 runs to 13 residues. The ends were cut back, 5 bases at V and 9 bases at J, with 14 bases in the middle. Full variable domain (rest looked up from reference TRBV7-9 and TRBJ2-1): DTGVSQNPRHKITKRGQNVTFRCDPISEHNRLYWYRQTLGQGPEFLTYFQNEAQLEKSRLLSDRFSAERPKGSFSTLEIQRTEQGDSAMYLCASSAIERSEQFFGPGTRLTVL.

The chain employs TRBV2 and TRBJ2-5; D is possibly TRBD1 (6 bases). With 3 bases removed from V and 2 bases from J, the gap between germline ends came to 7 bases. CDR3 size: 13 residues. CDR1 is SNHLY, CDR2 FYNNEI, per germline. DNA of the CDR3: TGTGCCAGCAGTGATGACAGGCAAGAGACCCAGTACTTC. Translated, it gives CASSDDRQETQYF.

Remarks on this clone: Germline and junction disagree at one end, which may indicate a read error. The gene calls are TRBV7-9 and TRBJ1-1; D is perhaps TRBD1 (6 bases). The length of the CDR3 is 13 residues. The germline CDR1 and CDR2 sequences are SEHNR and FQNEAQ (reference sequence). CDR3 sequence (DNA): TGTGCCAGCAGCCTAGCCGGGGCAGGGGAAACTTTCTTT. Amino acids: CASSLAGAGETFF. Using reference TRBV7-9 and TRBJ1-1 for the parts outside the CDR3, the full variable domain is DTGVSQNPRHKITKRGQNVTFRCDPISEHNRLYWYRQTLGQGPEFLTYFQNEAQLEKSRLLSDRFSAERPKGSFSTLEIQRTEQGDSAMYLCASSLAGAGETFFGQGTRLTVV.

This chain joins TRBV11-2 and TRBJ2-5; the match to TRBD1 covers 8 bases. V was pared by 0 bases and J by 5 bases, with 5 bases of the junction left unmatched. Germline CDR1 reads SGHAT; CDR2 reads FQNNGV. The CDR3 is 15 amino acids. The CDR3 region has the DNA TGTGCCAGCAGCTTAGAGCGGGACAGGTTGGAGACCCAGTACTTC. It codes for CASSLERDRLETQYF. Together with reference TRBV11-2 and TRBJ2-5, the CDR3 gives the full variable domain: EAGVAQSPRYKIIEKRQSVAFWCNPISGHATLYWYQQILGQGPKLLIQFQNNGVVDDSQLPKDRFSAERLKGVDSTLKIQPAKLEDSAVYLCASSLERDRLETQYFGPGTRLLVL.

The rearrangement joins TRBV21-1 to TRBJ1-6; no DNA check was done on the table's D call, TRBD1. TRBV21-1 counts as a pseudogene. The CDR3 consists of 14 residues. The CDR3 bases are TGTGCCAGCAGGGACAGGGGGCGCGTTTCACCCCTCCACTTT. Encoded protein: CASRDRGRVSPLHF.

Details on this clone: One end of the junction varies from germline; a read error may be responsible. The V call is TRBV7-9, the J call TRBJ2-7, with TRBD2 as a possible D gene (6 bases). CDR3 length equals 14 residues. Germline V gives CDR1 SEHNR, CDR2 FQNEAQ (reference sequence). The CDR3 sequence: CASSGSGRDSIGDF. In nucleotides, the CDR3 is TGTGCCAGCAGCGGCAGCGGCAGGGACTCTATCGGGGACTTC.

CDR3 DNA: TGTGCCAGCAGCCTCTCTAGCGGGGGCTACGAGCAGTACTTC. Translated: CASSLSSGGYEQYF. The chain joins TRBV9 to TRBJ2-7; TRBD2 matches at 10 bases. The V segment lost 4 bases and the J segment 3 bases; nucleotides outside the gene matches: 4. This CDR3 spans 14 amino acids. CDR1 and CDR2 (germline): SGDLS, YYNGEE.

On this clone: The same CDR3 can be traced to other DNA sequences in this sample. V and J are TRBV15 and TRBJ2-3; 7 nucleotides line up with TRBD2. The CDR3 is 15 amino acids. The germline V gene encodes CDR1 LNHNV and CDR2 YYDKDF (reference sequence). Trimming at V came to 5 bases and at J to 0 bases, leaving 5 bases not matched to a gene. The CDR3 DNA reads as TGTGCCACCAGCTGGGTAGCGGGCAGCACAGATACGCAGTATTTT. Encoded protein: CATSWVAGSTDTQYF. Full variable domain (remainder filled in from reference TRBV15 and TRBJ2-3): DAMVIQNPRYQVTQFGKPVTLSCSQTLNHNVMYWYQQKSSQAPKLLFHYYDKDFNNEADTPDNFQSRRPNTSFCFLDIRSPGLGDTAMYLCATSWVAGSTDTQYFGPGTRLTVL.

A single count supports this clone. Written as DNA, the CDR3 is TGCGCCAGCAGCCCCTTGACAGGGGGCGATGAAAAACTGTTTTTT. Translating it yields CASSPLTGGDEKLFF. V gene TRBV5-1 combines with J gene TRBJ1-4, with TRBD1 matching over 10 bases. CDR3 length: 15 residues. V was clipped by 4 bases and J by 6 bases; unmatched bases: 6. Germline assignment: CDR1 SGHRS and CDR2 YFSETQ. The full variable domain, completed using reference TRBV5-1 and TRBJ1-4, is KAGVTQTPRYLIKTRGQQVTLSCSPISGHRSVSWYQQTPGQGLQFLFEYFSETQRNKGNFPGRFSGRQFSNSRSEMNVSTLELGDSALYLCASSPLTGGDEKLFFGSGTQLSVL.

V usage is TRBV14 and J usage is TRBJ1-2, with 11 nucleotides matching TRBD1. With 0 bases clipped from V and 5 bases from J, the junction kept 8 bases outside the gene matches. This CDR3 spans 17 amino acids. CDR1 is SGHDN and CDR2 is FVKESK in the germline V gene. The CDR3 here is CASSQDALDRGRYGYTF. In nucleotides, the CDR3 is TGTGCCAGCAGCCAAGACGCCCTGGACAGGGGGCGATATGGCTACACCTTC.

V and J are TRBV5-1 and TRBJ1-2; no reliable D call. CDR1 is SGHRS and CDR2 is YFSETQ in the germline V gene. The V end lost 2 bases, the J end lost 3 bases, and 5 bases lay between the germline ends. The CDR3 contains 12 residues. The CDR3 spells CASSLADYGYTF. The CDR3 DNA is TGCGCCAGCAGCTTAGCTGACTATGGCTACACCTTC.

J is TRBJ1-4 and V is TRBV7-2; possible D gene TRBD1, 5 bases. The germline V gene has CDR1 SGHTA and CDR2 FQGNSA. The CDR3 length is 16 residues. V shed 4 bases and J shed 7 bases, with 19 bases lying between them. In nucleotides, the CDR3 is TGTGCCAGCAGCTCTCGCCGGGGGGGGATTGGTGAAAAACTGTTTTTT. As protein: CASSSRRGGIGEKLFF.

This chain uses TRBV6-5 with TRBJ2-7, with unresolved D. CDR1 is MNHEY, CDR2 SVGAGI, per germline. V was clipped by 0 bases and J by 1 base, with 10 bases between them. This CDR3 is built from 15 residues. This CDR3 reads CASSYSRSESYEQYF. The CDR3 DNA sequence: TGTGCCAGCAGTTACTCGAGAAGCGAATCCTACGAGCAGTACTTC.

This chain joins TRBV9 and TRBJ2-1, with 7 bases fitting TRBD2. Germline CDR1 is SGDLS and CDR2 is YYNGEE. The CDR3 covers 16 residues. The junction had 8 bases not matched to a gene; V was cut back by 5 bases and J by 0 bases. As DNA, the CDR3 is TGTGCCAGCAGTGCTGGGGGGGGGAGCTCCTACAATGAGCAGTTCTTC. As protein: CASSAGGGSSYNEQFF.

On this clone itself: This may come from a read error, since a much larger clone is one base off. CDR3 bases: TGTGCCAGCAGCTTAGGGCAGTACACTGAAGCTTTCTTT. It translates to CASSLGQYTEAFF. The V gene is TRBV7-2, the J gene TRBJ1-1; D gene ambiguous. The germline V gene has CDR1 SGHTA and CDR2 FQGNSA. The CDR3 consists of 13 residues. Between the trimmed V and J ends, which lost 1 base and 3 bases, there was a span of 6 bases.